The 10 T cell receptor beta chains reported below all come from one sample, sequenced in a study of cytomegalovirus exposure and HLA in healthy donors (dated by TCRdb to 2016 to 2017). Library generation was performed with the immunoSEQ multiplex PCR assay. For the multiplex PCR, a mixture combining 60 forward primers for TCR Vbeta segments and 13 reverse primers for TCR Jbeta segments was used. As stored in TCRdb, this immuneACCESS dataset retains in-frame rearrangements with V and J assigned. A fraction of the clones does not appear; measured against another copy, unresolved V genes explain less than half of the discrepancy, and the remainder lacks a known reason. Across this sample there are more than 95,000 clones, with about three quarters seen only once. The ten largest make up roughly 0.99% of the sample. The sample was PBMCs. These receptors were taken from a woman between 25 and 40 years old in good health and CMV-seronegative.

The V and J genes are TRBV30 and TRBJ2-3; 16 bases line up with TRBD2. The CDR3 runs to 13 residues. The junction had 2 bases not matched to a gene; V was cut back by 8 bases and J by 6 bases. CDR1 and CDR2 (germline): GTSNPN, SVGIG (reference sequence). This CDR3 is CAGTSGRVDTQYF. The CDR3 bases are TGTGCCGGGACTAGCGGGAGGGTTGATACGCAGTATTTT. Based on the CDR3 plus reference TRBV30 and TRBJ2-3, the full variable domain is SQTIHQWPATLVQPVGSPLSLECTVEGTSNPNLYWYRQAAGRGLQLLFYSVGIGQISSEVPQNLSASRPQDRQFILSSKKLLLSDSGFYLCAGTSGRVDTQYFGPGTRLTVL.

This clone was picked up one time. The chain links TRBV7-6 to TRBJ2-5, with D possibly being TRBD1 (6 bases). Germline CDR1 reads SGHVS; CDR2 reads FNYEAQ. This CDR3 is 16 amino acids long. V lost 1 base and J lost 0, with 12 bases in between. Written as DNA, the CDR3 is TGTGCCAGCAGCTTAGGGCAGGGGTTTTACCAAGAGACCCAGTACTTC. It translates to CASSLGQGFYQETQYF.

This clone was seen only once. The rearrangement joins TRBV5-1 to TRBJ2-5, with 8 positions matching TRBD2. The CDR3 is 15 residues long. In germline, CDR1 is SGHRS, CDR2 YFSETQ. V was pared by 3 bases and J by 8 bases, with 12 bases of the junction left unmatched. The CDR3 reads CASSSLAGSPGTQYF. The CDR3 coding sequence is TGCGCCAGCAGCTCCTTAGCGGGGAGCCCGGGAACCCAGTACTTC. The full variable domain, its missing parts supplied by reference TRBV5-1 and TRBJ2-5, is KAGVTQTPRYLIKTRGQQVTLSCSPISGHRSVSWYQQTPGQGLQFLFEYFSETQRNKGNFPGRFSGRQFSNSRSEMNVSTLELGDSALYLCASSSLAGSPGTQYFGPGTRLLVL.

The rearrangement uses TRBV4-2 and TRBJ2-3, with 7 bases lining up with TRBD2. Germline values: CDR1 LGHNA, CDR2 YNFKEQ. J gave up 2 bases and V 0 bases, and 8 bases lay outside the gene matches. The CDR3 is 17 amino acids. The CDR3 sequence is CASSQDMTGGPTDTQYF. The CDR3 nucleotides read TGTGCCAGCAGCCAAGATATGACGGGAGGCCCCACAGATACGCAGTATTTT.

The chain uses TRBV4-2 and TRBJ2-1; TRBD2 matches 10 bases. This CDR3 spans 16 amino acids. After removal of 5 bases from V and 10 bases from J, the junction contained 14 bases not matched to a gene. Germline assignment: CDR1 LGHNA and CDR2 YNFKEQ. The CDR3 DNA is TGTGCCAGCAGCTCGAGAAGCGGGGGGGCCATTCGGGAGCAGTTCTTC. Encoded protein: CASSSRSGGAIREQFF.

This clone was recorded a few times. The chain combines TRBV14 with TRBJ1-2; the match to TRBD1 covers 7 bases. CDR3 length: 15 residues. Trimming at V came to 5 bases and at J to 4 bases, leaving 10 bases not matched to a gene. Germline assignment: CDR1 SGHDN and CDR2 FVKESK. The CDR3 spells CASSSRDSVGYGYTF. CDR3 bases: TGTGCCAGCAGCTCCCGGGACAGCGTAGGCTATGGCTACACCTTC.

The V call is TRBV19, the J call TRBJ2-4; TRBD2 agrees at 9 bases. Per germline, CDR1 LNHDA and CDR2 SQIVND (reference sequence). Trimming removed 5 bases from V and 4 bases from J; junction bases left unmatched: 6. The CDR3 length is 15 residues. CDR3 sequence: CASSWASGTKNIQYF. DNA for the CDR3: TGTGCCAGTAGTTGGGCTAGCGGGACAAAAAACATTCAGTACTTC.

This rearrangement joins TRBV7-3 to TRBJ2-3; 7 bases fit TRBD2. Germline V lookup: CDR1 SGHTA, CDR2 FQGTGA. Germline trimming cut 0 bases from V and 3 bases from J; bases unmatched to any gene: 3. The CDR3 is made up of 15 amino acids. CDR3 bases: TGTGCCAGCAGCTTAACGGCGGGAGAAACAGATACGCAGTATTTT. Protein: CASSLTAGETDTQYF.

This chain uses TRBV19 with TRBJ1-1, with D unresolved. This CDR3 region has 12 residues. V shed 7 bases and J shed 9 bases, with 15 bases lying between them. Per germline, CDR1 LNHDA and CDR2 SQIVND (reference sequence). The CDR3 DNA reads TGTGCCAGTATCCCAGACACGGGGAAAGCTTTCTTT. Protein: CASIPDTGKAFF. Drawing the rest from reference TRBV19 and TRBJ1-1, the complete variable domain is DGGITQSPKYLFRKEGQNVTLSCEQNLNHDAMYWYRQDPGQGLRLIYYSQIVNDFQKGDIAEGYSVSREKKESFPLTVTSAQKNPTAFYLCASIPDTGKAFFGQGTRLTVV.

The DNA for the CDR3 is TGCGCCAGCAGCGCCCAGACAGGGTATGGAAACACCATATATTTT. It encodes CASSAQTGYGNTIYF. V is TRBV5-1 and J is TRBJ1-3, with 7 bases that match TRBD1. The length of the CDR3 is 15 residues. Germline CDR1 and CDR2: SGHRS and YFSETQ. The junction had 7 bases not matched to a gene; V was cut back by 4 bases and J by 3 bases.